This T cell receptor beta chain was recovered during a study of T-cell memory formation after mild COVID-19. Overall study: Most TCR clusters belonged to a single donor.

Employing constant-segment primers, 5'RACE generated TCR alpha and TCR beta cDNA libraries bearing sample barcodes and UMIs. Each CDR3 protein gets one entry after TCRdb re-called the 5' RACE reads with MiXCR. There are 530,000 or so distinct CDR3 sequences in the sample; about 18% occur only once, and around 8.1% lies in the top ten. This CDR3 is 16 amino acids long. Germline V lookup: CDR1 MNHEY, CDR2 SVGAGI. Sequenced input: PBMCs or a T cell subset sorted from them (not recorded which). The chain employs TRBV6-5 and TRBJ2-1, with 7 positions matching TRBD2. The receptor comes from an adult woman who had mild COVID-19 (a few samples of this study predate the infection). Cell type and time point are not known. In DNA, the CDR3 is TGTGCAACCCCTAGGTCCCCCGGGAGGCGCAACAATGAGCAGTTCTTC. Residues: CATPRSPGRRNNEQFF.